Listed here are 21 T cell receptor beta chains from one sample, sequenced in a study of memory CD4+ T cells and cytomegalovirus serostatus (dated by TCRdb to about 2019). Single viable CD3+CD4+CD8-CD45RO+ cells were sorted as memory CD4+ T cells on a FACSAria II. To prepare the library, the immunoSEQ multiplex PCR assay was applied. The table was pulled from immuneACCESS by TCRdb, which kept in-frame rearrangements only. Such tables lose some clones; where checked, under half of the loss comes from unresolved V genes, and the rest has no known cause. The sample table contains about 25,000 clones; only one count was recorded for over 70% of them. Roughly 1% of the sample is in the top ten clones. Input material: memory CD4+ T cells from blood. These receptor sequences come from an adult in good health and CMV-seronegative.

There are a few counts of this clone. This chain links TRBV7-8 with TRBJ1-2; D ambiguous. Germline V gene sequence: CDR1 SGHVS, CDR2 FQNEAQ. The CDR3 contains 14 residues. Trimming removed 0 bases from V and 3 bases from J, with 8 bases in between. CDR3 nucleotide sequence: TGTGCCAGCAGCTTAGCGAGGAGCCACTATGGCTACACCTTC. As protein: CASSLARSHYGYTF.

The chain is built from TRBV18 and TRBJ2-1; TRBD1 is a possible D gene (5 bases). CDR1 is KGHSH and CDR2 is LQKENI in the germline V gene. The CDR3 consists of 14 residues. V gave up 0 bases and J gave up 13 bases, with 16 bases separating them. The CDR3 DNA reads as TGTGCCAGCTCACCACCAGCGCAGGGCCACTACCAGTTCTTC. Amino acids: CASSPPAQGHYQFF.

CDR3 protein: CASSSENYGYTF. Written as DNA, the CDR3 is TGTGCCAGCAGTTCCGAAAACTATGGCTACACCTTC. The V call is TRBV2, the J call TRBJ1-2; the D is unclear. The ends were cut back, 5 bases at V and 2 bases at J, with 6 bases in the middle. This CDR3 contains 12 residues. Germline CDR1 is SNHLY and CDR2 is FYNNEI.

This chain uses TRBV28 with TRBJ2-6; the match to TRBD1 covers 9 bases. With V trimmed by 3 bases and J by 2 bases, 11 bases remained unmatched. This CDR3 is 19 amino acids long. Per the germline V gene, CDR1 is MDHEN and CDR2 is SYDVKM. The CDR3 loop reads CASSFQQGADRTGANVLTF. DNA for the CDR3: TGTGCCAGCAGTTTCCAACAGGGGGCTGACAGGACTGGGGCCAACGTCCTGACTTTC.

This sequence joins TRBV7-2 and TRBJ2-7, with D perhaps TRBD2 (5 bases). Germline-derived CDR1 and CDR2 are SGHTA and FQGNSA. This CDR3 comprises 15 residues. Deletions cut 1 base from V and 2 bases from J, with 12 bases between. This chain's CDR3 is CASSLEASGAYEQYF. The CDR3 DNA sequence: TGTGCCAGCAGCTTAGAAGCCTCCGGGGCCTACGAGCAGTACTTC.

This rearrangement joins TRBV4-3 to TRBJ1-1; unclear D gene. The germline V gene encodes CDR1 LGHNA and CDR2 YSLEER. Trimming shortened V by 1 base and J by 9 bases, and 12 bases separated the two germline ends. The CDR3 has 13 residues. CDR3 bases: TGCGCCAGCAGCCAAGGTCCCTTACCTAAAGCTTTCTTT. The encoded protein is CASSQGPLPKAFF.

This clone was counted between two and nine times. This chain joins TRBV12-5 and TRBJ2-5, with 10 bases that match TRBD2. The length of the CDR3 is 14 residues. The germline V gene encodes CDR1 LGHNT and CDR2 FRNRAP. With 7 bases clipped from V and 5 bases from J, the junction kept 7 bases outside the gene matches. The CDR3 DNA follows: TGTGCTAGTGCGAGCGAGCGGGAGGGGGAGACCCAGTACTTC. Protein product: CASASEREGETQYF. Filled out from reference TRBV12-5 and TRBJ2-5, the complete variable domain reads DARVTQTPRHKVTEMGQEVTMRCQPILGHNTVFWYRQTMMQGLELLAYFRNRAPLDDSGMPKDRFSAEMPDATLATLKIQPSEPRDSAVYFCASASEREGETQYFGPGTRLLVL.

The chain joins TRBV9 to TRBJ2-7, with D possibly matching TRBD1 (5 bases). The CDR3 is made up of 12 amino acids. Per germline, CDR1 SGDLS and CDR2 YYNGEE. Trimming shortened V by 3 bases and J by 3 bases, and 7 bases separated the two germline ends. As DNA, the CDR3 is TGTGCCAGCAGCGCAGGACACTACGAGCAGTACTTC. Its translation: CASSAGHYEQYF. The full variable domain, completed using reference TRBV9 and TRBJ2-7, is DSGVTQTPKHLITATGQRVTLRCSPRSGDLSVYWYQQSLDQGLQFLIQYYNGEERAKGNILERFSAQQFPDLHSELNLSSLELGDSALYFCASSAGHYEQYFGPGTRLTVT.

This clone occurred a few times. This rearrangement joins TRBV28 to TRBJ1-2, with D uncertain. CDR1 is MDHEN, CDR2 SYDVKM, per germline. V shed 2 bases and J shed 3 bases, with 7 bases lying between them. CDR3 length equals 13 residues. The CDR3 DNA sequence: TGTGCCAGCAGTTTAAACCTATACTATGGCTACACCTTC. Its translation is CASSLNLYYGYTF.

The J gene is TRBJ2-3, the V gene TRBV7-2; TRBD1 might be the D (5 bases). CDR3 length equals 12 residues. Looked up from germline, CDR1 is SGHTA and CDR2 is FQGNSA. V dropped 5 bases and J dropped 4 bases, with 7 bases sitting between them. DNA of the CDR3: TGTGCCAGCAGCGGACAAGCAGATACGCAGTATTTT. Translation gives CASSGQADTQYF.

In this sample, this clone turned up a few times. V gene TRBV6-1 combines with J gene TRBJ2-4; weak D call: TRBD1 (5 bases). The V end was cut by 0 bases, the J end by 2 bases, with 14 bases between. Germline loops: CDR1 MNHNS, CDR2 SASEGT. The CDR3 totals 17 residues. CDR3 residues: CASSEALAGLTKNIQYF. The CDR3 coding sequence is TGTGCCAGCAGTGAAGCTCTGGCAGGGTTGACCAAAAACATTCAGTACTTC.

Only a few counts were recorded for this clone. The rearrangement joins TRBV4-2 to TRBJ1-6; D remains ambiguous. The CDR3 runs to 13 residues. The V gene lost 3 bases and the J gene lost 14 bases, with 14 bases spanning the gap. CDR1 LGHNA and CDR2 YNFKEQ come from the germline V gene. DNA of the CDR3: TGTGCCAGCAGCCATGCCCCTGGAGGGACCCTCCACTTT. The encoded protein is CASSHAPGGTLHF.

The V and J genes are TRBV7-8 and TRBJ2-7, with D possibly TRBD2 on 5 matching bases. Germline V CDR1 and CDR2: SGHVS, FQNEAQ. Trimming removed 4 bases at V and 2 bases at J, with 15 bases between. This CDR3 spans 15 amino acids. In nucleotides, the CDR3 is TGTGCCAGCAGCTCCCGGGAATCGGCCACCTACGAGCAGTACTTC. This encodes CASSSRESATYEQYF.

The chain is built from TRBV19 and TRBJ2-7, with D maybe TRBD1 (6 bases). Germline V gene sequence: CDR1 LNHDA, CDR2 SQIVND (reference sequence). Deletions cut 5 bases from V and 3 bases from J, with 11 bases between. The CDR3 is made up of 13 amino acids. The CDR3 reads CASSLGTNYEQYF. CDR3 coding DNA: TGTGCCAGTAGTCTCGGGACAAACTACGAGCAGTACTTC.

The rearrangement joins TRBV7-2 to TRBJ2-7; D remains ambiguous. The length of the CDR3 is 12 residues. V was trimmed by 1 base and J by 5 bases, leaving 6 bases between them. Per germline, CDR1 SGHTA and CDR2 FQGNSA. The CDR3 nucleotides are TGTGCCAGCAGCTTAGGTTTCCACGAGCAGTACTTC. Its translation is CASSLGFHEQYF. The entire variable domain, with the rest obtained from reference TRBV7-2 and TRBJ2-7, is as follows: GAGVSQSPSNKVTEKGKDVELRCDPISGHTALYWYRQSLGQGLEFLIYFQGNSAPDKSGLPSDRFSAERTGGSVSTLTIQRTQQEDSAVYLCASSLGFHEQYFGPGTRLTVT.

This clone was seen a few times. This chain joins TRBV9 and TRBJ2-1, with a possible D match to TRBD2 (5 bases). The V and J ends lost 3 bases and 8 bases respectively, with 18 bases between them. This CDR3 contains 15 residues. The germline V gene encodes CDR1 SGDLS and CDR2 YYNGEE. Here the CDR3 reads CASSGTYQRSYEQFF. The CDR3 bases are TGTGCCAGCAGCGGCACATACCAGCGGTCCTATGAGCAGTTCTTC.

This clone was detected once. The chain is built from TRBV6-1 and TRBJ1-3; maybe TRBD1 (6 bases). V was shortened by 6 bases and J by 4 bases, with 10 bases between the two germline ends. Germline V gene sequence: CDR1 MNHNS, CDR2 SASEGT. The CDR3 is 13 amino acids. The CDR3 here is CASSRQDGNTIYF. The CDR3, as DNA: TGTGCCAGCAGCCGACAGGACGGAAACACCATATATTTT.

The chain joins TRBV19 to TRBJ2-2; D is unclear. Germline V lookup: CDR1 LNHDA, CDR2 SQIVND (reference sequence). CDR3 length equals 11 residues. Trimming took off 6 bases at V and 8 bases at J, with 7 bases between the two ends. The CDR3 DNA sequence: TGTGCCAGTAGGGGCACGGGGGAGCTGTTTTTT. Encoded protein: CASRGTGELFF.

CDR3 in amino acids: CASSFPSGGGNEQFF. In DNA, the CDR3 is TGTGCCAGCAGCTTCCCTAGCGGGGGAGGGAATGAGCAGTTCTTC. The chain recombines TRBV5-4 with TRBJ2-1; 10 nucleotides line up with TRBD2. Trimming removed 2 bases from V and 7 bases from J; junction bases left unmatched: 6. Germline V gene data show CDR1 as SGHNT and CDR2 as YYREEE (reference sequence). The CDR3 is 15 residues long.

This clone was seen only once. V is TRBV18 and J is TRBJ1-5; the D gene is possibly TRBD1 (5 bases). V was trimmed by 3 bases and J by 2 bases, leaving 11 bases between them. The CDR3 totals 15 residues. CDR1 is KGHSH and CDR2 is LQKENI in the germline V gene. CDR3 region: CASSPTGDGNQPQHF. The DNA for the CDR3 is TGTGCCAGCTCACCCACGGGGGACGGCAATCAGCCCCAGCATTTT. Using reference TRBV18 and TRBJ1-5 for the parts outside the CDR3, the full variable domain is NAGVMQNPRHLVRRRGQEARLRCSPMKGHSHVYWYRQLPEEGLKFMVYLQKENIIDESGMPKERFSAEFPKEGPSILRIQQVVRGDSAAYFCASSPTGDGNQPQHFGDGTRLSIL.

The gene calls are TRBV6-5 and TRBJ1-5; D gene unclear. The V and J ends lost 2 bases and 0 bases respectively, with 2 bases between them. Germline V CDR1 and CDR2: MNHEY, SVGAGI. The CDR3 totals 13 residues. DNA for the CDR3: TGTGCCAGCAGTTACAATAGCAATCAGCCCCAGCATTTT. Translating it yields CASSYNSNQPQHF.